The clone carrying this T cell receptor (beta chain) was counted only a few times. Trimming cost V 0 bases and J 0 bases, with 8 bases left between them. This CDR3 contains 15 residues. Germline-derived CDR1 and CDR2 are DFQATT and SNEGSKA (reference sequence). The sample belongs to a study of T-cell memory formation after mild COVID-19. Constant-segment primers and 5'RACE yielded cDNA libraries for TCR alpha and TCR beta, each carrying sample barcodes and UMIs. Via MiXCR, TCRdb re-called the 5' RACE reads, giving one row per CDR3 protein. The data show roughly 110,000 distinct CDR3 sequences, about 15% seen once.

This clonotype was sampled from an adult woman who had mild COVID-19 (a few samples of this study predate the infection). Cell type and time point are not known. This chain joins TRBV20-1 and TRBJ2-2, with unresolved D. The sample taken for sequencing was PBMCs or a T cell subset sorted from them (not recorded which). The CDR3 loop is CSARDQAANTGELFF. For the CDR3, the DNA is TGCAGTGCTAGAGATCAGGCGGCGAACACCGGGGAGCTGTTTTTT.